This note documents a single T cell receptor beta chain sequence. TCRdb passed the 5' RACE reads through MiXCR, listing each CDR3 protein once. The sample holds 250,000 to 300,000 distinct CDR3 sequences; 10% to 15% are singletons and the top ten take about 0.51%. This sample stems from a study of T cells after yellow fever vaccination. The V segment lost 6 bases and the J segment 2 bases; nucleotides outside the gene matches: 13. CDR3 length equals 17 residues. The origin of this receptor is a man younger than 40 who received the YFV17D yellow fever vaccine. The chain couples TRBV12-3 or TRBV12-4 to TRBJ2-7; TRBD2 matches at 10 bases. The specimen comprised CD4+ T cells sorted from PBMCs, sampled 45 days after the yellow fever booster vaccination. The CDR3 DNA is TGTGCCAGCAGCCTCCTCCGGGGAGCGGGGGGGACCTACGAGCAGTACTTC. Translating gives CASSLLRGAGGTYEQYF.